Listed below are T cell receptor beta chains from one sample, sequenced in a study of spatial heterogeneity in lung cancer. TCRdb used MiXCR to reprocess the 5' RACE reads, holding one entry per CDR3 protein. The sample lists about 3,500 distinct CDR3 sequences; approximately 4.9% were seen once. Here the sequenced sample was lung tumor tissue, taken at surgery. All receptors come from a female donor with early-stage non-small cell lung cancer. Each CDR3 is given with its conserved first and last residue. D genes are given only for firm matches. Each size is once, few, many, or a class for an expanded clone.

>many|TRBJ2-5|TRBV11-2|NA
TGTGCCAGCAGCCGATCCCGTCGGGAGACCCAGTACTTC
CASSRSRRETQYF
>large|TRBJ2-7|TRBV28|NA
TGTGCCAGCAGCCTCCTTTCGGGGGGCACCTACGAGCAGTACTTC
CASSLLSGGTYEQYF
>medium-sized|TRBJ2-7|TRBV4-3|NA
TGCGCCAGCAGCCAAGGTTCCGGGTTGGCGTCCTACGAGCAGTACTTC
CASSQGSGLASYEQYF
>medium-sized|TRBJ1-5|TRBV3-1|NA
TGTGCCAGCAGCCCCGGGGGGTCTAGCAATCAGCCCCAGCATTTT
CASSPGGSSNQPQHF
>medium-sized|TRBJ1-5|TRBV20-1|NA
TGCAGTGCTAGGACAGGCCCCCAGCCCCAGCATTTT
CSARTGPQPQHF
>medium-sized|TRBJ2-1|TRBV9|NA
TGTGCCAGCAGCCCCCTCGGGGGATACGATGAGCAGTTCTTC
CASSPLGGYDEQFF
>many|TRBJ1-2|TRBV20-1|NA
TGCAGTGCTAGACTGGCGCCAAACATAGTTTATGGCTACACCTTC
CSARLAPNIVYGYTF
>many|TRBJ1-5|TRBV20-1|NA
TGCAGTGCTCCGCGGACGGCCGAGGGGCCCCAGCATTTT
CSAPRTAEGPQHF
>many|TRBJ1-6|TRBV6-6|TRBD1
TGTGCCAGCAGTTTAGACAGGGCAAATTCACCCCTCCACTTT
CASSLDRANSPLHF
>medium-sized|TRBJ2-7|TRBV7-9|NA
TGTGCCAGCAGCTCTCTTTATCACGAGCAGTACTTC
CASSSLYHEQYF
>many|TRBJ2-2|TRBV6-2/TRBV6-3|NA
TGTGCCAGCAGCCCGGGACCACCGAACACCGGGGAGCTGTTTTTT
CASSPGPPNTGELFF
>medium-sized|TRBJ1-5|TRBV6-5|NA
TGTGCCAGCTATACCGTACCGGGGGGCAATCAGCCCCAGCATTTT
CASYTVPGGNQPQHF